One T cell receptor (beta chain) is described in this entry. The antigen is not known. These data come from a study of T cell responses to AZD1222 COVID-19 vaccine. Background on the study: Doses given second, at about 4 or about 12 weeks, were pooled.

Trimming removed 4 bases at V and 2 bases at J, with 12 bases between. The CDR3 is 14 amino acids. In germline, CDR1 is SGDLS, CDR2 YYNGEE. Study-wide results and caveats: The breadth and depth of Spike-specific TCRs increased once two AZD1222 doses had been given. At baseline, seropositivity was found in only a handful of AZD1222 recipients.

Repertoires were generated with immunoSEQ multiplex PCR, while TCRdb's copy carries only in-frame clones and drops some. In the table there are approximately 130,000 clones, about 88% of which are singletons. This TCR was sampled from an adult in good health. The chain links TRBV9 to TRBJ1-2; tentatively, D is TRBD1 (6 bases). The sample was peripheral blood, taken on day 0 of AZD1222 vaccination. The CDR3 reads CASSLGAENYGYTF. In nucleotides, the CDR3 is TGTGCCAGCAGCTTGGGGGCAGAGAACTATGGCTACACCTTC.